This T cell receptor (beta chain) was sequenced for a study of Ad26.COV2.S vaccination and SARS-CoV-2 variants. Study as a whole: Participants got Ad26.COV2.S intramuscularly, once or twice 56 days apart.

CDR1 is LGHDT and CDR2 is YNNKEL in the germline V gene (reference sequence). The CDR3 length is 15 residues. V trimming: 5 bases; J trimming: 4 bases; junction bases outside the gene matches: 4. Stated treatment: over 15 received Ad26.COV2.S at low or high dose, single or two shots; about 5 received placebo; per-sample allocation not given. Following the first vaccine or placebo injection, samples were taken on day 63. An Ad26 vector expressing Wuhan-strain SARS-CoV-2 spike served as the vaccine. Overall study results and limits: Post-vaccination breadth of spike-specific CD8+ and CD4+ T cell responses was reportedly substantial. It was found that vaccine and placebo recipients had similar non-spike TCR breadth.

Regarding this clone: Its antigen remains unknown.

Clones were sequenced by immunoSEQ multiplex PCR, and TCRdb holds only the in-frame ones, with some missing. The sample holds about 440,000 clones, roughly 87% seen once. The clonotype originates from a person aged 18 to 65 who received the Ad26.COV2.S COVID-19 vaccine or a placebo. This sequence joins TRBV3-1 (or the pseudogene TRBV3-2) and TRBJ2-1; 11 bases fit TRBD2. This specimen was peripheral blood, taken in a trial of Ad26.COV2.S vaccine versus placebo. CDR3 protein: CASSVSGRGYNEQFF. In DNA, the CDR3 is TGTGCCAGCAGCGTTAGCGGGAGGGGTTACAATGAGCAGTTCTTC.